This T cell receptor beta chain was observed in a study of vaccination and CD4 T cells after COVID-19. Treatment: 10-day PBMC culture with coronavirus spike peptide pools or control peptides (ViraFEST assay). Before TCRs were sequenced, ViraFEST expanded antigen-specific T cells with peptide pools. With V trimmed by 5 bases and J by 4 bases, 6 bases remained unmatched. The CDR3 totals 15 residues. Per the germline V gene, CDR1 is MDHEN and CDR2 is SYDVKM. The Oncomine TCR Beta short-read assay was what sequenced the DNA obtained from cultured CD4+ T cells. TCRdb called the PCR reads again in MiXCR, with one record for every CDR3 protein. The sample carries 16,000 or so distinct CDR3 sequences, 40% to 65% recorded once. A word on this clonotype: Its cognate antigen is unknown.

The rearrangement links TRBV28 to TRBJ1-5; 9 positions match TRBD1. The sequencing here drew on CD4+ T cells from blood, cultured in vitro, taken before SARS-CoV-2 vaccination. The source of this sequence is a human donor who had recovered from COVID-19. The CDR3 is CASSQGTGLNQPQHF. CDR3 nucleotide sequence: TGTGCCAGCAGTCAAGGGACAGGGTTAAATCAGCCCCAGCATTTT. The whole variable domain, remainder taken from reference TRBV28 and TRBJ1-5, is DVKVTQSSRYLVKRTGEKVFLECVQDMDHENMFWYRQDPGLGLRLIYFSYDVKMKEKGDIPEGYSVSREKKERFSLILESASTNQTSMYLCASSQGTGLNQPQHFGDGTRLSIL.